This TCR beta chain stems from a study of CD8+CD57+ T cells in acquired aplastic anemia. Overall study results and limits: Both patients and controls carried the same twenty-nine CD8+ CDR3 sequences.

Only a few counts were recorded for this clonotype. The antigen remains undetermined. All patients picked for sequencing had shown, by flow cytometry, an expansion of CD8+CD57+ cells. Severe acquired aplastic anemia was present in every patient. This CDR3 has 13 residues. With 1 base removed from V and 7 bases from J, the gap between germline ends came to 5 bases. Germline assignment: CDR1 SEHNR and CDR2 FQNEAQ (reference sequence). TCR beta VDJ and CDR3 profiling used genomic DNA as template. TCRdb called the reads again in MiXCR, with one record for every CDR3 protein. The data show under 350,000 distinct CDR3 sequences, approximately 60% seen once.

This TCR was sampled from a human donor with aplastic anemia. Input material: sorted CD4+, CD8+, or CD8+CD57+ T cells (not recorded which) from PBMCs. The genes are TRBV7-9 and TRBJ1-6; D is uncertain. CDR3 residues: CASSLDPNSPLHF. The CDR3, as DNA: TGTGCCAGCAGCTTAGATCCAAATTCACCCCTCCACTTT. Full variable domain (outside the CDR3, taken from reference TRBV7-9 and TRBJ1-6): DTGVSQNPRHKITKRGQNVTFRCDPISEHNRLYWYRQTLGQGPEFLTYFQNEAQLEKSRLLSDRFSAERPKGSFSTLEIQRTEQGDSAMYLCASSLDPNSPLHFGNGTRLTVT.